These 22 T cell receptor beta chains originate from one sample sequenced in a study of neurological immune-mediated disorders (dated by TCRdb to between 2018 and 2021). To prepare the library, 5' RACE was applied. Sequencing took place on an Illumina HiSeq 2500. The raw public data were reprocessed by TCRdb itself: fastp quality trimming at Q25, MiXCR clonotype calling, in-frame beta chains only. Rows merge per CDR3 protein into single entries with the most common DNA and genes. This sample has 78,000 or so distinct CDR3 sequences in its table, and around 4.6% of those were observed once. The ten largest clonotypes hold about 2% of the sample. Material for sequencing was PBMCs. The source of these receptors is a woman in her twenties or thirties with multiple sclerosis.

The V and J genes are TRBV14 and TRBJ2-1; D possibly corresponds to TRBD1 (6 bases). Trimming left V 0 bases short and J 12 bases short, with 15 bases between. The V gene's germline CDR1 is SGHDN and CDR2 FVKESK. The CDR3 runs 14 residues. CDR3 sequence (DNA): TGTGCCAGCAGCCAAGAAAGGGGGTACAGGGTGCAGTTCTTC. Its protein product is CASSQERGYRVQFF.

This clonotype showed up just once. This chain joins TRBV7-3 and TRBJ1-5, with TRBD1 identical over 8 bases. Germline assignment: CDR1 SGHTA and CDR2 FQGTGA. The CDR3 contains 14 residues. With 4 bases clipped from V and 2 bases from J, the junction kept 1 base outside the gene matches. This CDR3 is CASSSTGGNQPQHF. The CDR3 DNA reads as TGTGCCAGCAGCTCGACAGGGGGCAATCAGCCCCAGCATTTT.

This clonotype was observed at least ten times. The V gene is TRBV20-1, the J gene TRBJ2-1; TRBD2 aligns across 7 bases. The trim removed 6 bases at V and 3 bases at J, leaving 8 bases unmatched. Germline CDR1 is DFQATT and CDR2 is SNEGSKA (reference sequence). The CDR3 has 14 amino acids. The DNA for the CDR3 is TGCAGTGCCAAGACTAGCCCCCTCTACAATGAGCAGTTCTTC. Translating gives CSAKTSPLYNEQFF.

In this sample, this clonotype turned up a few times. The V call is TRBV10-1, the J call TRBJ2-2; TRBD1 aligns across 11 bases. CDR3 size: 15 residues. Per the germline V gene, CDR1 is WNHNN and CDR2 is SYGVQD (reference sequence). V gave up 8 bases and J gave up 3 bases; unmatched junction bases: 5. CDR3 loop: CASAGQGAYTGELFF. Written as DNA, the CDR3 is TGCGCCAGCGCCGGACAGGGGGCTTACACCGGGGAGCTGTTTTTT.

This clonotype was counted at least ten times. The chain combines TRBV5-6 with TRBJ2-7; tentatively, D is TRBD1 (6 bases). V lost 2 bases to trimming and J lost 9 bases, with 15 bases between them. Germline CDR1 reads SGHDT; CDR2 reads YYEEEE. The length of the CDR3 is 13 residues. CDR3 sequence (DNA): TGTGCCAGCAGCTTTTATACAGGGCCGGGGCAGTACTTC. Its protein product is CASSFYTGPGQYF.

This clonotype was detected a few times. The V and J genes are TRBV29-1 and TRBJ2-1, with D possibly matching TRBD1 (6 bases). CDR1 SQVTM and CDR2 ANQGSEA come from the germline V gene. The CDR3 sequence is 14 residues long. V was clipped by 4 bases and J by 6 bases, with 16 bases between them. Here the CDR3 reads CSVGGRGTTNEQFF. Here the CDR3 DNA reads TGCAGCGTTGGGGGCAGGGGAACAACCAATGAGCAGTTCTTC.

The rearrangement joins TRBV7-9 to TRBJ2-1, with a weak D call TRBD2 (5 bases). The CDR3 spans 13 residues. Germline V lookup: CDR1 SEHNR, CDR2 FQNEAQ (reference sequence). Trimming took 5 bases from V and 6 from J, leaving 11 bases between them. The CDR3 nucleotides are TGTGCCAGCAGCCCAACGGAGGCCAATGAGCAGTTCTTC. Amino acids: CASSPTEANEQFF.

Worth noting for this clonotype: This may stem from a read error, because a much larger clone lies one nucleotide away. The chain recombines TRBV7-9 with TRBJ2-1; D may be TRBD2 (6 bases). V dropped 4 bases and J dropped 6 bases, with 13 bases sitting between them. The germline V gene encodes CDR1 SEHNR and CDR2 FQNEAQ (reference sequence). The CDR3 extends over 14 amino acids. The CDR3 coding sequence is TGTGCCAGCAGCTACGGGACTCTGACCAATGAGCAGTTCTTC. Protein: CASSYGTLTNEQFF.

In this sample, this clonotype turned up a few times. The rearrangement joins TRBV5-1 to TRBJ2-1; D is unclear. The CDR3 sequence is 14 residues long. CDR1 SGHRS and CDR2 YFSETQ come from the germline V gene. Trimming pared 2 bases from V and 9 bases from J, leaving 15 bases between. The CDR3 sequence is CASSLDLSNGEQFF. The CDR3 bases are TGCGCCAGCAGCTTAGACTTATCAAACGGTGAGCAGTTCTTC.

This clonotype has ten or more counts. This chain connects TRBV20-1 to TRBJ2-7; TRBD1 matches 7 bases. The germline V gene has CDR1 DFQATT and CDR2 SNEGSKA (reference sequence). V was clipped by 2 bases and J by 6 bases; unmatched bases: 13. CDR3 length equals 15 residues. The CDR3 spells CSARPRQGVWLEQYF. CDR3 DNA sequence: TGCAGTGCTAGACCCCGACAGGGAGTTTGGCTCGAGCAGTACTTC.

Worth noting for this clonotype: A read error is possible here, since a much larger clone lies one base away. The rearrangement joins TRBV20-1 to TRBJ2-3, with D possibly being TRBD1 (6 bases). CDR1 DFQATT and CDR2 SNEGSKA come from the germline V gene (reference sequence). CDR3 length: 13 amino acids. CDR3 sequence (DNA): TGCAGTGCTGGGGGCGCGTGGACAGATAAGCAGTATTTT. This translates into CSAGGAWTDKQYF.

CDR3 sequence: CSASEAWQETQYF. For the CDR3, the DNA is TGCAGTGCGTCGGAAGCCTGGCAAGAGACCCAGTACTTC. This rearrangement joins TRBV20-1 to TRBJ2-5; D is unclear. The length of the CDR3 is 13 residues. V lost 6 bases and J lost 2, with 13 bases in between. CDR1 is DFQATT, CDR2 SNEGSKA, per germline (reference sequence).

There are many counts of this clonotype. The V call is TRBV5-1, the J call TRBJ2-2, with TRBD2 identical over 10 bases. CDR3 length: 21 residues. Trimming at V came to 0 bases and at J to 4 bases, leaving 18 bases not matched to a gene. The germline CDR1 and CDR2 sequences are SGHRS and YFSETQ. The CDR3 sequence is CASSLEGRTSGPWYGTGELFF. As DNA, the CDR3 is TGCGCCAGCAGCTTGGAGGGACGGACTAGCGGCCCTTGGTACGGCACCGGGGAGCTGTTTTTT.

This clonotype was counted ten times or more. CDR3 in amino acids: CASSLRTGAAYEQYF. CDR3 nucleotide sequence: TGTGCCAGCAGCCTCAGGACAGGGGCTGCCTACGAGCAGTACTTC. The chain uses TRBV7-6 and TRBJ2-7, with 9 bases aligning to TRBD1. CDR3 length equals 15 residues. Germline lookup yields CDR1 SGHVS and CDR2 FNYEAQ. J was trimmed by 2 bases and V by 5 bases; bases with no gene match: 7.

This clonotype has a count of ten or more. The J gene is TRBJ1-3, the V gene TRBV20-1; D possibly corresponds to TRBD1 (6 bases). CDR1 is DFQATT, CDR2 SNEGSKA, per germline (reference sequence). V lost 6 bases and J 0 bases, leaving 9 bases between the germline ends. The CDR3 sequence is 13 residues long. The CDR3 nucleotides are TGCAGTGCCAGGACAGCCTCTGGAAACACCATATATTTT. It encodes CSARTASGNTIYF.

The chain links TRBV28 to TRBJ2-7; D gene uncertain. The V end lost 8 bases, the J end lost 3 bases, and 11 bases lay between the germline ends. The CDR3 totals 12 residues. Germline values: CDR1 MDHEN, CDR2 SYDVKM. The CDR3: CASERSNYEQYF. The CDR3 region has the DNA TGTGCCAGCGAGAGGTCAAACTACGAGCAGTACTTC.

This sequence joins TRBV7-7 and TRBJ1-3; D gene ambiguous. Trimming removed 5 bases at V and 3 bases at J, with 14 bases between. Germline assignment: CDR1 SSHAT and CDR2 FNYEAQ (reference sequence). CDR3 length equals 15 residues. In DNA, the CDR3 is TGTGCCAGCAGCCTCCCACTCGCCTGTGGAAACACCATATATTTT. This codes for CASSLPLACGNTIYF. Filled out from reference TRBV7-7 and TRBJ1-3, the complete variable domain reads GAGVSQSPRYKVTKRGQDVTLRCDPISSHATLYWYQQALGQGPEFLTYFNYEAQPDKSGLPSDRFSAERPEGSISTLTIQRTEQRDSAMYRCASSLPLACGNTIYFGEGSWLTVV.

This clonotype was observed many times. This chain links TRBV20-1 with TRBJ2-4; a weak D match, TRBD2 (6 bases). The CDR3 runs 13 residues. V was clipped by 6 bases and J by 3 bases, with 12 bases between them. CDR1 and CDR2 from the germline V gene are DFQATT and SNEGSKA (reference sequence). As DNA, the CDR3 is TGCAGTGCCGCTGGGGGGAACAAAAACATTCAGTACTTC. This sequence encodes CSAAGGNKNIQYF.

The rearrangement uses TRBV11-3 and TRBJ2-1, with D possibly TRBD1 on 6 matching bases. Trimming took 0 bases from V and 5 from J, leaving 17 bases between them. This CDR3 has 17 amino acids. Germline loops: CDR1 SGHNT, CDR2 YENEEA. The CDR3 DNA reads TGTGCCAGCAGCTTAGAAACACGCTTGTCAGGGGACAATGAGCAGTTCTTC. Residues: CASSLETRLSGDNEQFF. The whole variable domain, remainder taken from reference TRBV11-3 and TRBJ2-1, is EAGVVQSPRYKIIEKKQPVAFWCNPISGHNTLYWYLQNLGQGPELLIRYENEEAVDDSQLPKDRFSAERLKGVDSTLKIQPAELGDSAVYLCASSLETRLSGDNEQFFGPGTRLTVL.

This clonotype has at least ten counts. This chain uses TRBV6-6 with TRBJ1-1; no firm D call. The CDR3 runs 15 residues. The germline gives CDR1 MNHNY, CDR2 SVGAGI (reference sequence). With 2 bases removed from V and 0 bases from J, the gap between germline ends came to 10 bases. This CDR3 reads CASSYEGSMNTEAFF. In nucleotides, the CDR3 is TGTGCCAGCAGTTACGAGGGATCGATGAACACTGAAGCTTTCTTT.

This clonotype has ten or more counts. The V call is TRBV12-3 or TRBV12-4, the J call TRBJ2-2; 9 nucleotides match TRBD2. The CDR3 extends over 18 amino acids. J was trimmed by 4 bases and V by 6 bases; bases with no gene match: 15. CDR3 nucleotides: TGTGCCAGCAGCCGCGTACGGGCGGGGGGGCCAGGCACCGGGGAGCTGTTTTTT. It encodes CASSRVRAGGPGTGELFF.

By sample fraction, this clonotype is medium-sized. The V and J genes are TRBV6-5 and TRBJ2-2, with D perhaps matching TRBD1 (5 bases). The V gene lost 2 bases and the J gene lost 0 bases, with 10 bases spanning the gap. The CDR3 loop spans 16 amino acids. CDR1 MNHEY and CDR2 SVGAGI come from the germline V gene. Here the CDR3 reads CASSYRTPTNTGELFF. For the CDR3, the DNA is TGTGCCAGCAGTTACCGGACACCCACGAACACCGGGGAGCTGTTTTTT.